What follows is one T cell receptor beta chain and its context. The data were obtained in a study of T cell responses to AZD1222 COVID-19 vaccine. Germline CDR1 SGHDT, CDR2 YYEEEE. The germline V and J ends were trimmed by 0 bases and 0 bases, with 10 bases remaining between them. The CDR3 is made up of 16 amino acids. Profiled with immunoSEQ multiplex PCR; TCRdb holds only in-frame clones, not every one. Of roughly 140,000 clones listed, about 95% are singletons. The sample consisted of peripheral blood, taken on day 0 of AZD1222 vaccination. This clonotype was sampled from an adult in good health. This sequence joins TRBV5-6 and TRBJ2-1; D possibly corresponds to TRBD1 (5 bases). CDR3 nucleotide sequence: TGTGCCAGCAGCTTGGTGGGGCCTAGCTCCTACAATGAGCAGTTCTTC. Translating gives CASSLVGPSSYNEQFF.